One and the same sample provided the 24 T cell receptor beta chains below, sequenced in a study of cytotoxic CD8 clonotypes in ibrutinib-treated CLL. The protocol was immunoSEQ multiplex PCR, while the TCRdb copy is restricted to in-frame clones and leaves out a portion. This repertoire shows around 27,000 clones, 45% to 60% found once; its top ten account for around 5%. The sequencing here drew on PBMCs, taken before ibrutinib treatment. These TCRs come from a human donor with chronic lymphocytic leukemia.

The gene calls are TRBV9 and TRBJ2-1; D is undetermined. Germline CDR1 is SGDLS and CDR2 is YYNGEE. Trimming stripped 7 bases from V and 1 base from J, with 6 bases between. This CDR3 comprises 12 residues. CDR3 residues: CASGVSYNEQFF. The CDR3 coding sequence is TGTGCCAGCGGGGTTTCCTACAATGAGCAGTTCTTC.

The rearrangement uses TRBV27 and TRBJ2-7, with 14 bases aligning to TRBD2. The CDR3 contains 18 residues. Germline V gene lookup returns CDR1 MNHEY and CDR2 SMNVEV (reference sequence). After removal of 5 bases from V and 7 bases from J, the junction contained 16 bases not matched to a gene. The chain's CDR3 is CASSPGLAGDGPPLEQYF. The CDR3 region has the DNA TGTGCCAGCAGTCCGGGACTAGCGGGAGATGGGCCCCCCTTAGAGCAGTACTTC.

This clone has more than one count but fewer than ten. The genes are TRBV5-1 and TRBJ1-3; the match to TRBD1 covers 8 bases. With 0 bases clipped from V and 2 bases from J, the junction kept 4 bases outside the gene matches. Germline V CDR1 and CDR2: SGHRS, YFSETQ. The CDR3 is 16 residues long. For the CDR3, the DNA is TGCGCCAGCAGCTTGGAGGTACAGGGGGCTGGAAACACCATATATTTT. Encoded protein: CASSLEVQGAGNTIYF.

The V gene is TRBV7-3, the J gene TRBJ2-2; either TRBD1 or TRBD2 may supply D (5 bases each). Trimming cost V 1 base and J 7 bases, with 19 bases left between them. Germline lookup yields CDR1 SGHTA and CDR2 FQGTGA. This CDR3 contains 17 residues. The CDR3 DNA reads as TGTGCCAGCAGCTTAAAAGTCGGGGTTAAGGGGCACGGGGAGCTGTTTTTT. The encoded protein is CASSLKVGVKGHGELFF.

The genes are TRBV7-6 and TRBJ2-3; weak D call: TRBD1 (5 bases). The germline V and J ends were trimmed by 0 bases and 2 bases, with 9 bases remaining between them. The CDR3 is made up of 15 amino acids. Germline V CDR1 and CDR2: SGHVS, FNYEAQ. In nucleotides, the CDR3 is TGTGCCAGCAGCTTAGCGGCGACAGACACAGATACGCAGTATTTT. Translation gives CASSLAATDTDTQYF. Variable domain in full (rest from reference TRBV7-6 and TRBJ2-3): GAGVSQSPRYKVTKRGQDVALRCDPISGHVSLYWYRQALGQGPEFLTYFNYEAQQDKSGLPNDRFSAERPEGSISTLTIQRTEQRDSAMYRCASSLAATDTDTQYFGPGTRLTVL.

The rearrangement joins TRBV5-1 to TRBJ2-3, with D perhaps given as TRBD1 or TRBD2 (5 bases each). CDR1 is SGHRS, CDR2 YFSETQ, per germline. The CDR3 sequence is 18 residues long. Trimming cost V 1 base and J 3 bases, with 21 bases left between them. The CDR3 spells CASSLMGSYVGETDTQYF. CDR3 nucleotides: TGCGCCAGCAGCTTGATGGGCAGCTATGTGGGGGAGACAGATACGCAGTATTTT.

The chain links TRBV15 to TRBJ2-2; 8 positions agree with TRBD1. The CDR3 runs 17 residues. The germline V gene encodes CDR1 LNHNV and CDR2 YYDKDF (reference sequence). V lost 2 bases to trimming and J lost 4 bases; unmatched junction nucleotides: 9. The CDR3 coding sequence is TGTGCCACCAGCAGAAAACCGACAGGGGTAGGCACCGGGGAGCTGTTTTTT. Its translation: CATSRKPTGVGTGELFF.

This clone was seen a handful of times. The J gene is TRBJ1-5, the V gene TRBV6-1; 8 positions agree with TRBD1. The CDR3 has 15 amino acids. From germline, CDR1 is MNHNS and CDR2 SASEGT. The V and J ends lost 3 bases and 3 bases, in that order; junction bases with no gene match: 4. The CDR3 reads CASSDRGPSNQPQHF. As DNA, the CDR3 is TGTGCCAGCAGTGACAGGGGGCCTTCCAATCAGCCCCAGCATTTT.

The sample holds a few counts of this clone. This sequence joins TRBV19 and TRBJ1-5; D is ambiguous. Germline assignment: CDR1 LNHDA and CDR2 SQIVND (reference sequence). The V and J ends lost 3 bases and 1 base respectively, with 13 bases between them. The CDR3 is made up of 16 amino acids. For the CDR3, the DNA is TGTGCCAGTAGTATTTCGGCAGTGCAGAGCAATCAGCCCCAGCATTTT. Its translation: CASSISAVQSNQPQHF.

V and J are TRBV10-3 and TRBJ2-2, with 7 bases identical to TRBD1. The trim removed 3 bases at V and 7 bases at J, leaving 2 bases unmatched. The germline V gene encodes CDR1 ENHRY and CDR2 SYGVKD. This CDR3 is built from 13 residues. CDR3 DNA: TGTGCCATCAGTGAAAACAGGGGCGGGGAGCTGTTTTTT. This encodes CAISENRGGELFF.

Only a few counts were recorded for this clone. This chain links TRBV2 with TRBJ2-7; 11 bases match TRBD2. This CDR3 has 14 residues. Trimming removed 8 bases from V and 1 base from J; junction bases left unmatched: 4. Germline assignment: CDR1 SNHLY and CDR2 FYNNEI. CDR3 sequence reads: CASRVAGGSYEQYF. For the CDR3, the DNA is TGTGCCAGCCGGGTAGCGGGGGGGTCCTACGAGCAGTACTTC.

This clone was detected a few times. The chain links TRBV11-2 to TRBJ2-5; 7 bases fit TRBD2. The germline V gene has CDR1 SGHAT and CDR2 FQNNGV. This CDR3 contains 15 residues. With 5 bases clipped from V and 4 bases from J, the junction kept 10 bases outside the gene matches. CDR3 DNA: TGTGCCAGCAGCCTCCTGGGGGGGATGGTAGAGACCCAGTACTTC. Translated, it gives CASSLLGGMVETQYF.

The chain carries TRBV29-1 and TRBJ1-2; 9 positions agree with TRBD1. The CDR3 loop spans 14 amino acids. The V gene end was trimmed by 7 bases and the J gene end by 3 bases; junction bases not matched to a gene: 9. Germline-derived CDR1 and CDR2 are SQVTM and ANQGSEA. CDR3 amino acids: CSGGTGGKDYGYTF. DNA of the CDR3: TGCAGCGGGGGAACAGGGGGCAAGGACTATGGCTACACCTTC.

The CDR3 here is CASSSRNSYEQYF. The CDR3 region has the DNA TGTGCCAGCAGCTCCAGGAACTCCTACGAGCAGTACTTC. The V and J genes are TRBV7-9 and TRBJ2-7; D gene uncertain. The CDR3 extends over 13 amino acids. V gave up 4 bases and J gave up 0 bases, with 7 bases separating them. CDR1 SEHNR and CDR2 FQNEAQ come from the germline V gene (reference sequence). Combining the CDR3 with reference TRBV7-9 and TRBJ2-7 gives the whole variable domain DTGVSQNPRHKITKRGQNVTFRCDPISEHNRLYWYRQTLGQGPEFLTYFQNEAQLEKSRLLSDRFSAERPKGSFSTLEIQRTEQGDSAMYLCASSSRNSYEQYFGPGTRLTVT.

This clone was picked up a small number of times. The V gene is TRBV10-3, the J gene TRBJ2-1; D ambiguous. Germline V lookup: CDR1 ENHRY, CDR2 SYGVKD. This CDR3 contains 14 residues. Trimming took off 3 bases at V and 3 bases at J, with 9 bases between the two ends. In DNA, the CDR3 is TGTGCCATCAGTGAAGGCCGGAGCTACAATGAGCAGTTCTTC. Its protein product is CAISEGRSYNEQFF.

The rearrangement links TRBV29-1 to TRBJ1-1, with TRBD1 matching 10 bases. Germline V gene data show CDR1 as SQVTM and CDR2 as ANQGSEA. This CDR3 spans 14 amino acids. The junction had 7 bases not matched to a gene; V was cut back by 5 bases and J by 4 bases. The DNA for the CDR3 is TGCAGCGTTACGACAGGGGGCGCATTCACTGAAGCTTTCTTT. Translated, it gives CSVTTGGAFTEAFF.

The chain employs TRBV28 and TRBJ2-2; D not certain. CDR3 length: 13 amino acids. V was cut by 6 bases and J by 6 bases, with 11 bases left in between. Germline CDR1 MDHEN, CDR2 SYDVKM. CDR3 sequence reads: CASRETGAGELFF. The CDR3 DNA is TGTGCCAGCAGAGAGACTGGGGCCGGGGAGCTGTTTTTT.

The CDR3 DNA reads TGTGCCAGTAGTATAGTGGGGACAATAGCCAAAAACATTCAGTACTTC. Its translation: CASSIVGTIAKNIQYF. The rearrangement uses TRBV19 and TRBJ2-4, with a possible D match to TRBD1 (6 bases). This CDR3 has 16 amino acids. The germline V and J ends were trimmed by 1 base and 0 bases, with 10 bases remaining between them. The germline V gene encodes CDR1 LNHDA and CDR2 SQIVND (reference sequence).

V gene TRBV11-2 combines with J gene TRBJ2-7; D is ambiguous. The ends were cut back, 5 bases at V and 6 bases at J, with 17 bases in the middle. The germline gives CDR1 SGHAT, CDR2 FQNNGV. This CDR3 has 14 residues. The CDR3 loop reads CASSPAIGVSEQYF. CDR3 bases: TGTGCCAGCAGCCCGGCTATAGGTGTGTCCGAGCAGTACTTC.

This rearrangement joins TRBV7-9 to TRBJ1-2; perhaps TRBD1 as D (5 bases). The CDR3 sequence is 14 residues long. Trimming left V 6 bases short and J 3 bases short, with 14 bases between. The germline V gene has CDR1 SEHNR and CDR2 FQNEAQ (reference sequence). This CDR3 reads CASSEQVLDYGYTF. The CDR3 region has the DNA TGTGCCAGCAGTGAACAGGTTTTAGACTATGGCTACACCTTC.

This clone was found a few times. The chain is built from TRBV4-1 and TRBJ2-3, with TRBD2 matching 8 bases. CDR1 is MGHRA and CDR2 is YSYEKL in the germline V gene. Losses at the gene ends were 5 bases for V and 6 bases for J; bases not matched to a gene: 13. CDR3 length: 16 amino acids. The CDR3 spells CASSADLGLVLDTQYF. The CDR3 DNA reads TGCGCCAGCAGCGCCGACCTGGGACTAGTTTTGGATACGCAGTATTTT.

This sequence joins TRBV11-2 and TRBJ2-7; D is undetermined. Per germline, CDR1 SGHAT and CDR2 FQNNGV. This CDR3 is 13 amino acids long. Between the trimmed V and J ends, which lost 1 base and 3 bases, there was a span of 7 bases. The CDR3 here is CASSLGSLYEQYF. The CDR3 DNA reads TGTGCCAGCAGCTTAGGCAGCCTCTACGAGCAGTACTTC. The full variable domain, rest sourced from reference TRBV11-2 and TRBJ2-7, is EAGVAQSPRYKIIEKRQSVAFWCNPISGHATLYWYQQILGQGPKLLIQFQNNGVVDDSQLPKDRFSAERLKGVDSTLKIQPAKLEDSAVYLCASSLGSLYEQYFGPGTRLTVT.

The chain has TRBV7-2 and TRBJ2-3, with 15 positions matching TRBD2. Trimming took 1 base from V and 0 from J; bases not matched to a gene: 5. This CDR3 comprises 19 residues. The V gene's germline CDR1 is SGHTA and CDR2 FQGNSA. The DNA for the CDR3 is TGTGCCAGCAGCTTAGGGACTAGCGGGGGGGCTCTGAGCACAGATACGCAGTATTTT. Amino acid sequence: CASSLGTSGGALSTDTQYF.

V is TRBV19 and J is TRBJ2-5, with D tentatively TRBD1 or TRBD2 (5 bases each). V shed 3 bases and J shed 4 bases, with 18 bases lying between them. This CDR3 spans 16 amino acids. Germline CDR1 is LNHDA and CDR2 is SQIVND (reference sequence). CDR3 nucleotide sequence: TGTGCCAGTAGTATTGGACTGAACCTTGGGGGAGAGACCCAGTACTTC. This codes for CASSIGLNLGGETQYF.